This T cell receptor (beta chain) appears in the sequencing data of a study of cytotoxic CD8 clonotypes in ibrutinib-treated CLL. Study-level information: The patients comprised approximately ten relapsed/refractory and around 15 treatment-naive cases, about 18 IGHV unmutated. Study-wide results and caveats: Public clonotypes, found uncommonly, either contracted or stayed stable on treatment. Whereas clonality rose at ibrutinib response, it declined toward baseline at progression.

Germline V gene sequence: CDR1 SGHRS, CDR2 YFSETQ. V gave up 0 bases and J gave up 2 bases; unmatched junction bases: 5. The CDR3 totals 17 residues. The intended depth for sequencing was 1 in 200,000 to 1 in 1 million T cells. Using immunoSEQ multiplex PCR, the repertoire was profiled, and TCRdb retains in-frame clones only, with some absent. The data contain 49,000 or so clones, more than 45% of them singletons. This clone came up a few times. What it recognizes is unknown. The receptor was isolated from a human donor with chronic lymphocytic leukemia. The V call is TRBV5-1, the J call TRBJ2-2; 9 nucleotides match TRBD2. Sequencing used PBMCs, obtained after 12 months of ibrutinib treatment. As DNA, the CDR3 is TGCGCCAGCAGCTTGGCAACTAGCGGGCGAAACACCGGGGAGCTGTTTTTT. This sequence encodes CASSLATSGRNTGELFF.